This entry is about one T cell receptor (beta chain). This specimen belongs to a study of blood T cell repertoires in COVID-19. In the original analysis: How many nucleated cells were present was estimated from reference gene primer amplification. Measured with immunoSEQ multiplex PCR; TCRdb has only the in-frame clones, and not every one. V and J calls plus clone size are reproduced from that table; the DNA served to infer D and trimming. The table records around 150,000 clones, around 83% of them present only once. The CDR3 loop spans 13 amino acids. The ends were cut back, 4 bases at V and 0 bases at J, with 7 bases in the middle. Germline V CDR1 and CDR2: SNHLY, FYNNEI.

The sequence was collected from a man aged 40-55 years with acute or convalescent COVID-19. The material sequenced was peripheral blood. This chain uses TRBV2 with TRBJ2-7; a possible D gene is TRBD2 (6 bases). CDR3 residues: CASSGGNSYEQYF. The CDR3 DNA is TGTGCCAGCAGTGGCGGGAACTCCTACGAGCAGTACTTC.